The 2 T cell receptor beta chains reported below all come from one sample, sequenced in a study of human T cells and chemical hapten exposure. Time point specified: healthy volunteer bleed at 2 weeks. Total RNA was extracted from unfractionated whole blood. In TCRdb, the RACE reads were re-called with MiXCR into one record per CDR3 protein. The data show just over 90,000 distinct CDR3 sequences, about 8.8% seen once. Material: whole blood. These receptors originate from a female donor in good health. Some clones in this sample may be carry-over from other donors' samples.

The V and J genes are TRBV28 and TRBJ2-5; perhaps TRBD1 as D (6 bases). This CDR3 spans 13 amino acids. Germline assignment: CDR1 MDHEN and CDR2 SYDVKM. Trimming removed 8 bases at V and 5 bases at J, with 15 bases between. The CDR3 here is CASRQQGAETQYF. CDR3 DNA sequence: TGTGCCAGCCGACAACAGGGTGCGGAGACCCAGTACTTC. Filled out from reference TRBV28 and TRBJ2-5, the complete variable domain reads DVKVTQSSRYLVKRTGEKVFLECVQDMDHENMFWYRQDPGLGLRLIYFSYDVKMKEKGDIPEGYSVSREKKERFSLILESASTNQTSMYLCASRQQGAETQYFGPGTRLLVL.

Regarding this clonotype: This may be a read error, as it is one base from a much larger clone. V and J are TRBV4-2 and TRBJ2-3; D is ambiguous. Per the germline V gene, CDR1 is LGHNA and CDR2 is YNFKEQ. The length of the CDR3 is 14 residues. V was cut by 0 bases and J by 5 bases, with 9 bases left in between. In nucleotides, the CDR3 is TGTGCCAGCAGCCAAGAATGCGAGCAAGATACGCAGTATTTT. As protein: CASSQECEQDTQYF.